These 19 T cell receptor beta chains share one sample of origin, sequenced in a study of cytomegalovirus exposure and HLA in healthy donors. Both 60 Vbeta primers and 13 Jbeta primers went into the PCR. Repertoires were generated with immunoSEQ multiplex PCR, while TCRdb's copy carries only in-frame clones and drops some. Of approximately 200,000 clones listed, roughly 78% are singletons. Source material: PBMCs. These receptors were taken from a girl aged 5-17 years in good health and CMV-seropositive.

The chain couples TRBV7-2 to TRBJ2-7, with 9 positions matching TRBD1. The CDR3 is made up of 20 amino acids. Germline V gene lookup returns CDR1 SGHTA and CDR2 FQGNSA. Trimming took 0 bases from V and 0 from J; bases not matched to a gene: 15. CDR3 loop: CASSLASILTGTGSSYEQYF. DNA for the CDR3: TGTGCCAGCAGCTTAGCGTCCATTCTAACCGGGACAGGGAGCTCCTACGAGCAGTACTTC.

The chain carries TRBV6-1 and TRBJ1-6, with a tentative D call TRBD1 (6 bases). This CDR3 has 11 residues. Germline CDR1 MNHNS, CDR2 SASEGT. CDR3 sequence (DNA): TGTGGAACAGGGTTGGATTCACCCCTCCACTTT. It is translated as CGTGLDSPLHF.

The V and J genes are TRBV18 and TRBJ1-5; maybe TRBD1 (6 bases). There are 14 residues in the CDR3. Germline CDR1 is KGHSH and CDR2 is LQKENI. Trimming took off 2 bases at V and 7 bases at J, with 12 bases between the two ends. The CDR3 nucleotides are TGTGCCAGCTCACCAAGTAAGGGGGAACAGCCCCAGCATTTT. Protein sequence: CASSPSKGEQPQHF.

This sequence joins TRBV11-3 and TRBJ2-3, with TRBD2 matching 10 bases. Per the germline V gene, CDR1 is SGHNT and CDR2 is YENEEA. CDR3 length: 16 amino acids. V shed 4 bases, J shed 2 bases, and the junction held 6 bases outside the gene matches. The CDR3: CASSSSSGSFTDTQYF. CDR3 nucleotides: TGTGCCAGCAGCTCCTCTAGCGGGAGTTTCACAGATACGCAGTATTTT.

This chain links TRBV19 with TRBJ2-2; possible D gene TRBD2, 6 bases. V was pared by 8 bases and J by 7 bases, with 17 bases between. The CDR3 extends over 14 amino acids. Germline V CDR1 and CDR2: LNHDA, SQIVND (reference sequence). The CDR3 sequence: CASLGAYGGGELFF. The CDR3 coding sequence is TGTGCCAGTCTAGGAGCATACGGGGGCGGGGAGCTGTTTTTT.

This rearrangement joins TRBV23-1 to TRBJ2-7, with D perhaps TRBD1 (6 bases). TRBV23-1 falls under the ORF class, with uncertain function. The V gene lost 2 bases and the J gene lost 0 bases, with 14 bases spanning the gap. The CDR3 extends over 16 amino acids. The CDR3 coding sequence is TGCGCCAGCAGTCAAGCGCAGGGGATCTCCTCCTACGAGCAGTACTTC. It codes for CASSQAQGISSYEQYF.

The chain has TRBV2 and TRBJ2-3, with 8 bases identical to TRBD2. The length of the CDR3 is 15 residues. CDR1 is SNHLY, CDR2 FYNNEI, per germline. V shed 8 bases, J shed 4 bases, and the junction held 11 bases outside the gene matches. CDR3 loop: CASDLSGAKADTQYF. The CDR3 nucleotides are TGTGCCAGCGATCTTAGCGGGGCAAAGGCAGATACGCAGTATTTT.

This rearrangement joins TRBV27 to TRBJ2-1, with 14 bases that match TRBD2. Germline loops: CDR1 MNHEY, CDR2 SMNVEV (reference sequence). The length of the CDR3 is 20 residues. Losses at the gene ends were 6 bases for V and 1 base for J; bases not matched to a gene: 14. CDR3 residues: CASSGLAGGLDSESYNEQFF. CDR3 nucleotide sequence: TGTGCCAGCAGCGGACTAGCGGGGGGCCTAGATAGTGAATCCTACAATGAGCAGTTCTTC.

This clone was picked up a small number of times. The chain employs TRBV27 and TRBJ1-2, with a tentative D call TRBD1 (5 bases). Deletions cut 2 bases from V and 7 bases from J, with 11 bases between. The germline V gene encodes CDR1 MNHEY and CDR2 SMNVEV (reference sequence). There are 13 residues in the CDR3. The CDR3, as DNA: TGTGCCAGCAGTTTACAGGGAAAAGCTGGCTACACCTTC. Translating gives CASSLQGKAGYTF.

The chain links TRBV6-4 to TRBJ2-6; TRBD2 matches at 9 bases. The CDR3 sequence is 16 residues long. The germline gives CDR1 MRHNA, CDR2 SNTAGT. Trimming cost V 11 bases and J 0 bases; bases outside gene matches: 8. In DNA, the CDR3 is TGTGCCTGTCTAGCGGGGCCTCCCTCTGGGGCCAACGTCCTGACTTTC. Amino acid sequence: CACLAGPPSGANVLTF.

As to this clone: One end of the junction varies from germline; a read error may be responsible. The chain links TRBV5-1 to TRBJ2-7; 11 bases are a match to TRBD1. This CDR3 has 12 amino acids. Per the germline V gene, CDR1 is SGHRS and CDR2 is YFSETQ. The CDR3 loop is CASSEGGQGANF. DNA for the CDR3: TGCGCCAGCAGCGAGGGCGGACAGGGGGCGAACTTC.

J is TRBJ2-5 and V is TRBV7-9; 11 bases match TRBD2. In germline, CDR1 is SEHNR, CDR2 FQNEAQ (reference sequence). This CDR3 has 15 amino acids. Trimming removed 2 bases from V and 5 bases from J; junction bases left unmatched: 4. The CDR3 nucleotides read TGTGCCAGCAGCTTAATAGCGGGGGGGCTGGAGACCCAGTACTTC. This codes for CASSLIAGGLETQYF.

The chain has TRBV10-3 and TRBJ2-5, with a weak D call TRBD2 (7 bases). This CDR3 is built from 14 residues. Trimming cost V 6 bases and J 5 bases, with 16 bases left between them. The germline CDR1 and CDR2 sequences are ENHRY and SYGVKD. The CDR3 coding sequence is TGTGCCATCAGGACGGGGGGCGCCCGGGAGACCCAGTACTTC. Translation: CAIRTGGARETQYF.

V gene TRBV7-2 combines with J gene TRBJ2-7, with TRBD2 identical over 7 bases. From germline, CDR1 is SGHTA and CDR2 FQGNSA. Unmatched junction bases numbered 14, after V lost 6 bases and J lost 0 bases. The CDR3 contains 17 residues. This chain's CDR3 is CASRSKGLAAASYEQYF. CDR3 sequence (DNA): TGTGCCAGCAGGTCGAAGGGGCTAGCGGCCGCCTCCTACGAGCAGTACTTC.

CDR3 bases: TGCGCCAGCAGCCAAGGTGCCGCCCGGCGGGGGGGCCGGAATGAGCAGTTCTTC. It yields the protein CASSQGAARRGGRNEQFF. The chain couples TRBV4-1 to TRBJ2-1, with 9 bases identical to TRBD2. Germline CDR1 reads MGHRA; CDR2 reads YSYEKL. V dropped 1 base and J dropped 7; count of bases not matched to a gene: 14. This CDR3 has 18 amino acids.

This chain joins TRBV7-8 and TRBJ1-1, with a weak D call TRBD1 (6 bases). Trimming shortened V by 3 bases and J by 0 bases, and 14 bases separated the two germline ends. The CDR3 contains 16 residues. Germline V gene sequence: CDR1 SGHVS, CDR2 FQNEAQ. The CDR3 DNA sequence: TGTGCCAGCAGCTTTGAATGGACAGAAATGAACACTGAAGCTTTCTTT. It yields the protein CASSFEWTEMNTEAFF.

J is TRBJ2-1 and V is TRBV7-2, with 12 bases fitting TRBD2. The CDR3 totals 15 residues. With V trimmed by 4 bases and J by 9 bases, 7 bases remained unmatched. Germline assignment: CDR1 SGHTA and CDR2 FQGNSA. The CDR3 region is CASSSSGGAWGEQFF. CDR3 sequence (DNA): TGTGCCAGCAGCTCTAGCGGGGGGGCCTGGGGTGAGCAGTTCTTC.

The chain employs TRBV9 and TRBJ2-4, with a weak D call TRBD1 (6 bases). V was shortened by 5 bases and J by 0 bases, with 15 bases between the two germline ends. The CDR3 extends over 16 amino acids. Germline CDR1 and CDR2: SGDLS and YYNGEE. In DNA form, the CDR3 reads TGTGCCAGCAGTCCCGGGACACCTCTAGCCAAAAACATTCAGTACTTC. It specifies CASSPGTPLAKNIQYF.

This clone was found a few times. The rearrangement uses TRBV28 and TRBJ1-5, with D maybe TRBD1 (6 bases). The CDR3 sequence is 15 residues long. From germline, CDR1 is MDHEN and CDR2 SYDVKM. Deletions cut 4 bases from V and 6 bases from J, with 16 bases between. This CDR3 is CASSSVRTVPQPQHF. CDR3 nucleotide sequence: TGTGCCAGCAGTTCCGTGAGGACAGTCCCTCAGCCCCAGCATTTT.